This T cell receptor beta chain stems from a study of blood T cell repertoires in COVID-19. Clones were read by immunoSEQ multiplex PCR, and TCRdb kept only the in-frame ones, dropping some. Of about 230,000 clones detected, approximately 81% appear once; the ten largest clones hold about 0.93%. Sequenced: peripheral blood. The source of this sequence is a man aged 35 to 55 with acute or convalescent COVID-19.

CDR3 sequence reads: CASSLGREYEQYF. DNA for the CDR3: TGTGCCAGCAGCTTAGGGCGGGAGTACGAGCAGTACTTC. This chain connects TRBV7-3 to TRBJ2-7; 7 bases match TRBD2. J gave up 4 bases and V 2 bases, and 2 bases lay outside the gene matches. This CDR3 is built from 13 residues. Germline V lookup: CDR1 SGHTA, CDR2 FQGTGA.